In its sample, the clone carrying this T cell receptor (beta chain) was seen once. This entry belongs to a study of blood T cell repertoires in COVID-19. Study details: Sources were T cells, B-cell-depleted T cells, or PBMCs; the material itself was cDNA or gDNA.

In the authors' workflow: Estimated nucleated cell counts came from reference gene primer amplification. The data were produced by immunoSEQ multiplex PCR, yet TCRdb's version contains in-frame clones alone and is incomplete. V and J calls and clone size come straight from that table; D and trimming were deduced from the DNA. The sample holds 120,000 to 150,000 clones; 87% are singletons and the top ten take 0.8% to 0.95%. V lost 2 bases, J lost 6 bases, and 13 bases lay in between. The CDR3 runs to 15 residues. Germline-derived CDR1 and CDR2 are SGHTA and FQGNSA. The J gene is TRBJ1-4, the V gene TRBV7-2, with a tentative D call TRBD1 (5 bases). The source is a woman aged 50 to 60 with acute or convalescent COVID-19. Source material: peripheral blood. CDR3 loop: CASSLTPGMDEKLFF. CDR3 coding DNA: TGTGCCAGCAGCTTAACCCCAGGGATGGATGAAAAACTGTTTTTT.